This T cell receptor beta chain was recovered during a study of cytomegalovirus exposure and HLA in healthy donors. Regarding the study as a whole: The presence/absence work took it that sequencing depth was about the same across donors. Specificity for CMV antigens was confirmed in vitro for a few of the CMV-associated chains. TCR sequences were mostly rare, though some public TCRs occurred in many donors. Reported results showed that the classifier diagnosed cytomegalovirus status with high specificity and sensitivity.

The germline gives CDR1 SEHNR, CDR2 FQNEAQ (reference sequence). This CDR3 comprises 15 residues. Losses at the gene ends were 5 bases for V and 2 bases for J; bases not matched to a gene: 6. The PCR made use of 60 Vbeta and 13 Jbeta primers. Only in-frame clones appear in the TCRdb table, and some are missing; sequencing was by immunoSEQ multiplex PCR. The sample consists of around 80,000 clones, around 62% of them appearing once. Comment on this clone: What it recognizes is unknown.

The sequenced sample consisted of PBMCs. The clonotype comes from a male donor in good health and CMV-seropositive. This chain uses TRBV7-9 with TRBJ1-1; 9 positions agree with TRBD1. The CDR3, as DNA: TGTGCCAGCAGCCCCTGGACAGGGGCAAACACTGAAGCTTTCTTT. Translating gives CASSPWTGANTEAFF.